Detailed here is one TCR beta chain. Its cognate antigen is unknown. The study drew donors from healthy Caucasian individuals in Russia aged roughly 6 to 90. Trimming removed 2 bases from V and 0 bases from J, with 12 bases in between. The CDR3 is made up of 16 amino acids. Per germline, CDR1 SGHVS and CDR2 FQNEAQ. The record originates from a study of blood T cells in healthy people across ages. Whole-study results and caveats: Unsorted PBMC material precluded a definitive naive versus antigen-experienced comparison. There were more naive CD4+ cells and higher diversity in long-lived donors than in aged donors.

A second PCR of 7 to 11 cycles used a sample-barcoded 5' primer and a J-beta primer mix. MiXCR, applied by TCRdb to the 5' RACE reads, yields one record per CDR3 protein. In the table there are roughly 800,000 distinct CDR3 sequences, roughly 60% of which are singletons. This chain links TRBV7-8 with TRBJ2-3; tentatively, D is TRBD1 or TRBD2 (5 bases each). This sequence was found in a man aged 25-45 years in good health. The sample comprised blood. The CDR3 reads CASSLQGWGSTDTQYF. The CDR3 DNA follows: TGTGCCAGCAGCTTACAGGGTTGGGGGAGCACAGATACGCAGTATTTT.